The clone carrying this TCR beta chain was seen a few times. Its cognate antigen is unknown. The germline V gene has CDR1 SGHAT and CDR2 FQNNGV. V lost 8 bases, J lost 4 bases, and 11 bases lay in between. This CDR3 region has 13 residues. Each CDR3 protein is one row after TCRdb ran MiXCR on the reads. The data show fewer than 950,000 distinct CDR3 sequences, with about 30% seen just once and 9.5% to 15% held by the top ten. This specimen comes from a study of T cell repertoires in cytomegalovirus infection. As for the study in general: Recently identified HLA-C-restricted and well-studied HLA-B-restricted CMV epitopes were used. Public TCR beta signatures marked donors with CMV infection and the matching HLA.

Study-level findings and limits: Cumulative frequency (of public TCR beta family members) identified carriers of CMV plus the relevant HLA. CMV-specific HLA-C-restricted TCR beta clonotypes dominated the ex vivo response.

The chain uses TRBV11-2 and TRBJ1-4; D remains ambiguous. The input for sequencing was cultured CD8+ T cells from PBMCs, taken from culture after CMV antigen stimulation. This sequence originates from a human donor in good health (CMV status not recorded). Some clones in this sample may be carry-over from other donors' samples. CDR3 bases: TGTGCCAGCCAAAGCGGGTTTAATGAAAAACTGTTTTTT. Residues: CASQSGFNEKLFF.